This T cell receptor (beta chain) came from a study of cytomegalovirus exposure and HLA in healthy donors. Separate from the 666-subject first cohort, the roughly 120-subject validation cohort was the one that the donors belonged to. Study results and limitations: Across donors, most TCRs were seen rarely, yet some public ones were widespread.

This clone was observed a few times. Its antigen is undetermined. The data were produced by immunoSEQ multiplex PCR, yet TCRdb's version contains in-frame clones alone and is incomplete. The sample comprises 150,000 or so clones, over 80% of which are singletons, and about 6.7% rests with the top ten. The V gene's germline CDR1 is LNHDA and CDR2 SQIVND (reference sequence). V lost 8 bases and J lost 2; bases outside the gene matches: 9. The length of the CDR3 is 15 residues. This sequence was found in a woman under 40 in good health and CMV-seropositive. The material sequenced was PBMCs. The chain employs TRBV19 and TRBJ1-5; TRBD1 matches at 7 bases. The CDR3 region has the DNA TGTGCCAGTTCACTCATCGGACAGGGCAATCAGCCCCAGCATTTT. Translated, it gives CASSLIGQGNQPQHF.